This T cell receptor (beta chain) emerged from a study of blood T cell repertoires in COVID-19. Cohorts were assigned according to the clinical history that participants reported. Two negative PCRs, clearance, or symptom resolution had been documented for recovered Cohort 3 donors. V gave up 6 bases and J gave up 0 bases, with 15 bases separating them. There are 15 residues in the CDR3. CDR1 is MNHEY, CDR2 SMNVEV, per germline (reference sequence). Sequenced by immunoSEQ multiplex PCR; TCRdb stores in-frame clones only, minus some. Among 400,000 to 500,000 clones listed, 88% were seen once. The TCR originated in a woman aged 40 to 55 who had recovered from COVID-19. V is TRBV27 and J is TRBJ2-7; D is unclear. Sequenced sample: PBMCs or T cells enriched from blood (not recorded which). CDR3 loop: CASSLVPPGSYEQYF. Here the CDR3 DNA reads TGTGCCAGCAGCCTCGTACCCCCGGGCTCCTACGAGCAGTACTTC.